The sequence of this T cell receptor beta chain was determined in a study of blood T cell repertoires in COVID-19. For the study at large: Samples representing acute and convalescent COVID-19 were sourced from the United States, Italy and Spain. PBMCs, B-cell-depleted T cells, or T cells provided the cDNA or gDNA that made up the material.

In the original workflow: For nucleated cells, counts were estimated from reference gene primer amplification. TCRdb keeps only in-frame clones here, not all; method: immunoSEQ multiplex PCR. D and trimming come from the DNA, and the V and J calls and clone size come from that table. The data contain 200,000 to 300,000 clones, 82% of them singletons. V was trimmed by 5 bases and J by 1 base, leaving 13 bases between them. Germline V gene data show CDR1 as SGHVS and CDR2 as FNYEAQ. The CDR3 runs to 15 residues. The sample comprised peripheral blood. This chain links TRBV7-6 with TRBJ2-3, with D maybe TRBD2 (6 bases). The source is a woman in her 70s with acute or convalescent COVID-19. This CDR3 is CASSPTREGTDTQYF. The CDR3 nucleotides read TGTGCCAGCAGCCCGACTAGGGAAGGCACAGATACGCAGTATTTT.